This T cell receptor (beta chain) was sequenced during a study of cytomegalovirus exposure and HLA in healthy donors. Study-level results: A later analysis found TCR association rates differed by HLA locus, highest for DRB1 and lowest for HLA-C. The study dropped some indistinguishable V segments, TRBV6-2 and TRBV6-3 among them.

PCR involved 60 Vbeta and 13 Jbeta primers. The table came from immunoSEQ multiplex PCR; TCRdb's copy has only in-frame clones and leaves some out. The table includes about 200,000 clones, roughly 86% detected once. Regarding this clone: Antigen unknown.

Each donor was healthy, and each was a bone marrow donor. With 4 bases clipped from V and 7 bases from J, the junction kept 6 bases outside the gene matches. The CDR3 is made up of 14 amino acids. Germline CDR1 is SGHNT and CDR2 is YYREEE (reference sequence). The sample consisted of PBMCs. This receptor was obtained from a man aged 35-49 years in good health and CMV-seropositive. The chain couples TRBV5-4 to TRBJ1-4; 8 bases are shared with TRBD1. Written as DNA, the CDR3 is TGTGCCAGCAGCCGCCGGACAGGGTCTGAAAAACTGTTTTTT. Encoded protein: CASSRRTGSEKLFF.